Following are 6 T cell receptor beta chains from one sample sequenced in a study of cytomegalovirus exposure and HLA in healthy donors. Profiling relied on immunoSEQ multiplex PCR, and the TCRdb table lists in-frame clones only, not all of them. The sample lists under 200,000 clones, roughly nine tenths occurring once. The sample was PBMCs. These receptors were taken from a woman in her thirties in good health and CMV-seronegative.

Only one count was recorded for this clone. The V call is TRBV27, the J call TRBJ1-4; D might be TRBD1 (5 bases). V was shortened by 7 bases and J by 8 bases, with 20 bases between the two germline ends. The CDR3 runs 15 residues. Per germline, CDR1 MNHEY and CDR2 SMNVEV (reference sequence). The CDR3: CASITSPTVREKLFF. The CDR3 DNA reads TGTGCCAGCATCACCTCCCCGACAGTCAGAGAAAAACTGTTTTTT.

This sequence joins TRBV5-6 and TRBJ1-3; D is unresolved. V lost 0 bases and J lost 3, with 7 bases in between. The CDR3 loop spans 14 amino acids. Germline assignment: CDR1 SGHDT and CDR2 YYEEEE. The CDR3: CASSLVGYGNTIYF. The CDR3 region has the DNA TGTGCCAGCAGCTTGGTGGGGTATGGAAACACCATATATTTT.

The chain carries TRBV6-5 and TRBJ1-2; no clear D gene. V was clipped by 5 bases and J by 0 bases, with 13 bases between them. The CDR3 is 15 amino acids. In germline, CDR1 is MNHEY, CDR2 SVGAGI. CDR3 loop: CASSQQRRTNYGYTF. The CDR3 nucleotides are TGTGCCAGCAGTCAACAGCGCCGGACTAACTATGGCTACACCTTC.

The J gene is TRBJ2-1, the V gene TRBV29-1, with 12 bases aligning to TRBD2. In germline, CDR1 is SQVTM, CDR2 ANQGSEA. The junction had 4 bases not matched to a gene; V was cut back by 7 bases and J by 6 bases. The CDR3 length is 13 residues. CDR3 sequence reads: CSGTSGALNEQFF. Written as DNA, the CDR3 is TGCAGCGGGACTAGCGGGGCCCTCAATGAGCAGTTCTTC.

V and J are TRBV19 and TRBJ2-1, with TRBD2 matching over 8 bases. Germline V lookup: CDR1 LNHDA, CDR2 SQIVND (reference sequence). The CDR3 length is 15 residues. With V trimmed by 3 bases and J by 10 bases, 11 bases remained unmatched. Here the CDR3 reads CASSMLNGGAWEQFF. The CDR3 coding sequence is TGTGCCAGTAGTATGTTGAACGGGGGGGCCTGGGAGCAGTTCTTC. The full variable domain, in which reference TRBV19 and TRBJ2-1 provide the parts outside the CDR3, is DGGITQSPKYLFRKEGQNVTLSCEQNLNHDAMYWYRQDPGQGLRLIYYSQIVNDFQKGDIAEGYSVSREKKESFPLTVTSAQKNPTAFYLCASSMLNGGAWEQFFGPGTRLTVL.

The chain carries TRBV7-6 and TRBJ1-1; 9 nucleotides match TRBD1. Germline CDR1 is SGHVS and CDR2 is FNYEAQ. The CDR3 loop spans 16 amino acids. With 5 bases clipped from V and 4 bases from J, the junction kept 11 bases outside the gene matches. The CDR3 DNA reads TGTGCCAGCAGCCCAGTGGGGGGACAGGGAGTCACTGAAGCTTTCTTT. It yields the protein CASSPVGGQGVTEAFF.